This T cell receptor beta chain was recorded in a study of T cells in localized non-small cell lung cancer. V was clipped by 4 bases and J by 10 bases, with 23 bases between them. The CDR3 runs 15 residues. The V gene's germline CDR1 is SGHRS and CDR2 YFSETQ. The study, taken as a whole, reports: Within adjacent lung there appeared a median 57 of the top 100 tumor clones.

Sequenced by immunoSEQ multiplex PCR; TCRdb stores in-frame clones only, minus some. The sample lists some 2,000 clones; approximately 18% were seen once. The count of this clone is one. Its target is not known. The sequence was obtained from a male donor at least 60 years old with stage I non-small cell lung cancer. The chain joins TRBV5-1 to TRBJ1-1; D is perhaps TRBD1 (6 bases). The sequenced sample was normal lung tissue next to the tumor, obtained before any cancer treatment. The CDR3 bases are TGCGCCAGCAGCCCCGCACCCCCCCAGGGGTTTATAGCTTTCTTT. The encoded protein is CASSPAPPQGFIAFF.